These T cell receptor beta chains were read from a single sample in a study of blood T cell repertoires in COVID-19. Here immunoSEQ multiplex PCR was the method, and the copy in TCRdb shows in-frame clones only, minus some. The sample has more than 350,000 clones, around 89% seen once; the top ten hold around 1%. The specimen sequenced was PBMCs or T cells enriched from blood (not recorded which). Every receptor here comes from a man aged 18 to 29 who had recovered from COVID-19. The CDR3 runs from the conserved cysteine through the conserved F or W. A D gene is named only where the DNA matches it firmly. Expanded clones are given a class, and other clones once, few, many or no size at all.

CASRGLATYYNEQFF	TGTGCCAGCCGGGGGTTGGCGACATACTACAATGAGCAGTTCTTC	TRBJ2-1	NA	NA	TRBV27
CASSERRETGELFF	TGTGCCAGCAGTGAACGTAGGGAGACCGGGGAGCTGTTTTTT	TRBJ2-2	few	NA	TRBV6-1
CASSSGLAGNNEQFF	TGTGCCAGCAGCTCCGGACTAGCGGGGAACAATGAGCAGTTCTTC	TRBJ2-1	NA	TRBD2	TRBV7-3
CASSYSGTSAYNEQFF	TGTGCCAGCAGTTACTCCGGGACTAGCGCCTACAATGAGCAGTTCTTC	TRBJ2-1	NA	TRBD2	TRBV6-5
CASSLPTGVGQPQHF	TGTGCCAGCAGTCTACCGACAGGGGTAGGTCAGCCCCAGCATTTT	TRBJ1-5	many	TRBD1	TRBV28
CASSFRDRVYTEAFF	TGTGCCAGCAGCTTCCGGGACAGGGTCTACACTGAAGCTTTCTTT	TRBJ1-1	NA	TRBD1	TRBV5-6
CASRRTSDYGYTF	TGTGCCAGCAGGAGGACATCGGACTATGGCTACACCTTC	TRBJ1-2	NA	NA	TRBV27
CASSGQGDNQPQHF	TGTGCCAGTAGCGGACAGGGGGACAATCAGCCCCAGCATTTT	TRBJ1-5	NA	TRBD1	TRBV19
CASSLRRGKEKLFF	TGTGCCAGCAGTTTACGGCGGGGGAAGGAAAAACTGTTTTTT	TRBJ1-4	NA	NA	TRBV27
CASSLDMTGDYGYTF	TGCGCCAGCAGCTTGGACATGACAGGGGACTATGGCTACACCTTC	TRBJ1-2	NA	TRBD1	TRBV5-1
CASSKEFAVYNEQFF	TGTGCCAGCAGCAAAGAATTTGCAGTTTACAATGAGCAGTTCTTC	TRBJ2-1	few	NA	TRBV21-1
CASRRGDEAFF	TGTGCCAGCAGGCGGGGTGATGAAGCTTTCTTT	TRBJ1-1	NA	NA	TRBV9
CASSLTTPKKTGSGYTF	TGTGCCAGCAGCTTAACAACCCCAAAAAAGACAGGCAGTGGCTACACCTTC	TRBJ1-2	NA	NA	TRBV7-3
CASSLLGQGIGNTIYF	TGTGCCAGCAGCCTCCTTGGGCAGGGGATTGGAAACACCATATATTTT	TRBJ1-3	NA	NA	TRBV7-8
CVRSLAGAKNQPQHF	TGTGTCAGAAGCTTAGCGGGAGCCAAAAATCAGCCCCAGCATTTT	TRBJ1-5	NA	NA	TRBV7-5
CATSGRGPYNEQFF	TGTGCCACCAGTGGCAGGGGACCCTACAATGAGCAGTTCTTC	TRBJ2-1	NA	NA	TRBV15
CASSSRNTGDEQFF	TGTGCCAGCAGCTCCAGGAATACAGGTGATGAGCAGTTCTTC	TRBJ2-1	once	NA	TRBV6-5
CASSQGAYNSPLHF	TGTGCCAGCAGCCAGGGGGCCTATAATTCACCCCTCCACTTT	TRBJ1-6	NA	TRBD1	TRBV7-8
CASRSGSGGNTIYF	TGTGCCAGCAGATCAGGCAGTGGTGGAAACACCATATATTTT	TRBJ1-3	NA	NA	TRBV27
CASSARQGAGTGELFF	TGTGCCAGCAGCGCCCGACAGGGGGCCGGTACCGGGGAGCTGTTTTTT	TRBJ2-2	few	NA	TRBV21-1
CASSFQPGTGDEQYF	TGTGCCAGCAGCTTCCAGCCGGGGACGGGAGACGAGCAGTACTTC	TRBJ2-7	once	NA	TRBV11-2
CASSHPGGFQGYTF	TGCGCCAGCAGCCATCCGGGAGGGTTCCAAGGCTACACCTTC	TRBJ1-2	once	NA	TRBV5-1
CASSLGQAQYF	TGTGCCAGCAGTTTGGGCCAGGCTCAGTACTTC	TRBJ2-4	NA	NA	TRBV12-3/TRBV12-4
CASSPLGALINEQFF	TGCGCCAGCAGTCCTTTGGGGGCCTTAATCAATGAGCAGTTCTTC	TRBJ2-1	NA	NA	TRBV10-1
CASSQDPPGSYNEQFF	TGCGCCAGCAGCCAAGATCCGCCAGGATCCTACAATGAGCAGTTCTTC	TRBJ2-1	NA	NA	TRBV4-3